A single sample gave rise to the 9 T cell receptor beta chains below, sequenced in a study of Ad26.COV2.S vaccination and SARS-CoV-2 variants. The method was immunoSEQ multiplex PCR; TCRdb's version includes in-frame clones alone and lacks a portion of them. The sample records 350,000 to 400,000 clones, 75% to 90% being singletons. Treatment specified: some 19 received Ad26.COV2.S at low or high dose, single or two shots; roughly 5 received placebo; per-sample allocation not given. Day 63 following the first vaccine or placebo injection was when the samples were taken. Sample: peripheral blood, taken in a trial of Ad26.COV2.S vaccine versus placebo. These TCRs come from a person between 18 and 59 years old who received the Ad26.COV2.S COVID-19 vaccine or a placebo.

The CDR3 reads CASSGGPQTGELFF. Written as DNA, the CDR3 is TGTGCCAGCAGTGGAGGACCTCAGACCGGGGAGCTGTTTTTT. The chain is built from TRBV2 and TRBJ2-2; no reliable D call. CDR3 length: 14 residues. Trimming cost V 4 bases and J 5 bases, with 11 bases left between them. The V gene's germline CDR1 is SNHLY and CDR2 FYNNEI.

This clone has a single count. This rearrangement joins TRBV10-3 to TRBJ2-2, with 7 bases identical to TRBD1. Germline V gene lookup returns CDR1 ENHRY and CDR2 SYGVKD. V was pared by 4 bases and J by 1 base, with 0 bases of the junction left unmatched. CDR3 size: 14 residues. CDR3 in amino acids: CAISGTGNTGELFF. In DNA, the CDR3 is TGTGCCATCAGTGGGACAGGGAACACCGGGGAGCTGTTTTTT.

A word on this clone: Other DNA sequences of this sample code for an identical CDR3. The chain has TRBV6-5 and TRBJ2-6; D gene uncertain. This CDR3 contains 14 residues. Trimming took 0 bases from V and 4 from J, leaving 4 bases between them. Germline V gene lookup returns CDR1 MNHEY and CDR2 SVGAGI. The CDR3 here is CASSYSPGANVLTF. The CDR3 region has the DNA TGTGCCAGCAGTTACTCCCCGGGGGCCAACGTCCTGACTTTC.

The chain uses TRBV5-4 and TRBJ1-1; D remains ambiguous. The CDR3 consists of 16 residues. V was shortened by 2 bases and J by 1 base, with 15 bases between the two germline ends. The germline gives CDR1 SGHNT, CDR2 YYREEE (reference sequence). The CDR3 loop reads CASSFQARAENTEAFF. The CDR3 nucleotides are TGTGCCAGCAGCTTCCAGGCTCGTGCCGAGAACACTGAAGCTTTCTTT.

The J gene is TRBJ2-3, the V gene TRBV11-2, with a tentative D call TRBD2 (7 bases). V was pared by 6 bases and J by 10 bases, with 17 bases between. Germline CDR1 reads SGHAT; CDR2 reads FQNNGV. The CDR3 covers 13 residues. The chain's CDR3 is CASRRLGGVAQYF. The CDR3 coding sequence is TGTGCCAGCAGGCGTTTAGGGGGGGTGGCGCAGTATTTT.

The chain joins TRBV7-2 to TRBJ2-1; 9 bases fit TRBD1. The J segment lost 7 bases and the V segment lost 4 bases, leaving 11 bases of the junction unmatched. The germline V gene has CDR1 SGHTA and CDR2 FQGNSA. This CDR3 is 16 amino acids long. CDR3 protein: CASSSPLLDRGNEQFF. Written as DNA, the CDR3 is TGTGCCAGCAGCTCCCCCCTACTAGACAGGGGGAATGAGCAGTTCTTC.

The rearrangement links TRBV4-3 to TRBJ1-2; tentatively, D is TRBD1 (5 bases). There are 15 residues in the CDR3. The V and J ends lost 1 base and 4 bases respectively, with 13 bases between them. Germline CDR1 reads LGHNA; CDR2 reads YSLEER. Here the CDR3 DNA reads TGCGCCAGCAGCCAAGGACAGCCTCTCTCCTATGGCTACACCTTC. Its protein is CASSQGQPLSYGYTF.

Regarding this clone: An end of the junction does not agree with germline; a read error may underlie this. CDR3 in DNA: TGTGCCAGCAGCGAAGACCTTCGGACGGTATTGAACACTGAAGCTTTCTTT. It yields the protein CASSEDLRTVLNTEAFF. This chain uses TRBV6-1 with TRBJ1-1; no definite D call. The CDR3 is made up of 17 amino acids. The V gene's germline CDR1 is MNHNS and CDR2 SASEGT.

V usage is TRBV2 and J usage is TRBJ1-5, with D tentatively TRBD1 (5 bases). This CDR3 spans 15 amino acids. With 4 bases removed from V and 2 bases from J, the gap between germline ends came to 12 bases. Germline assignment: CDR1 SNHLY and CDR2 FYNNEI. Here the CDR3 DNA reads TGTGCCAGCAGTGGAAAGGGGATGGGCAATCAGCCCCAGCATTTT. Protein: CASSGKGMGNQPQHF. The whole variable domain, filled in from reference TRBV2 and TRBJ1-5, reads EPEVTQTPSHQVTQMGQEVILRCVPISNHLYFYWYRQILGQKVEFLVSFYNNEISEKSEIFDDQFSVERPDGSNFTLKIRSTKLEDSAMYFCASSGKGMGNQPQHFGDGTRLSIL.